Listed below are T cell receptor beta chains from one sample, sequenced in a study of blood T cells in healthy people across ages. One entry per CDR3 protein results from TCRdb running MiXCR on the 5' RACE reads. The table has 1.5 million to 2 million distinct CDR3 sequences, about 28% seen once. Sequenced sample: blood. Every receptor here comes from a woman under 40 in good health. Each CDR3 is given with its conserved first and last residue. The D gene is left open where the match is weak. Some rows have no size entry. The others give once, few or many, or a class for an expanded clone.

j_call clone_size d_call v_call cdr3_nt cdr3_aa
TRBJ2-1 NA TRBD2 TRBV2 TGTGCCAGCAGTGTAGAAGCGGGAGCTGACAATGAGCAGTTCTTC CASSVEAGADNEQFF
TRBJ2-5 few NA TRBV20-1 TGCAGTGCTTTCACCCCATCCCAAGAGACCCAGTACTTC CSAFTPSQETQYF
TRBJ1-1 NA NA TRBV29-1 TGCAGCGTTTGCGGGGAGAGGACTGAAGCTTTCTTT CSVCGERTEAFF
TRBJ1-5 NA NA TRBV15 TGTGCCACCAGCAGAGATCCGAAGGGTTCGCCCCAGCATTTT CATSRDPKGSPQHF
TRBJ2-5 NA TRBD1 TRBV20-1 TGCAGTGCGGTGGACAGGGGGTTAGAAGAGACCCAGTACTTC CSAVDRGLEETQYF
TRBJ2-5 NA TRBD1 TRBV5-1 TGCGCCAGCAGCTTGCCTCGAACGGGACAGGGTGAGGCCCAGTACTTC CASSLPRTGQGEAQYF
TRBJ1-2 few NA TRBV3-1 TGTGCCAGCAGCCAAGAGACGGGACTGCAGAGCTACACCTTC CASSQETGLQSYTF
TRBJ2-3 NA TRBD2 TRBV5-1 TGCGCCAGCAGCCTAAACGGGGGACTAGGTGCGGATACGCAGTATTTT CASSLNGGLGADTQYF
TRBJ2-1 few NA TRBV7-6 TGTGCCAGCAGCTTAGATGTCATGGCGGTCGACAATGAGCAGTTCTTC CASSLDVMAVDNEQFF
TRBJ2-7 NA NA TRBV28 TGTGCCAGCAGTCCTTCCGGCATCTCAACCTACGAGCAGTACTTC CASSPSGISTYEQYF
TRBJ1-4 few TRBD1 TRBV6-5 TGTGCCTGCAGGACAGGAAATGAAAAACTGTTTTTT CACRTGNEKLFF
TRBJ2-7 few NA TRBV7-2 TGTGCCAGCAGCCGGACTATTCCCAGAACCTACGAGCAGTACTTC CASSRTIPRTYEQYF
TRBJ2-7 many TRBD1 TRBV5-5 TGTGCCAGCAGCTCCCGGGACAGCCCCTACGAGCAGTACTTC CASSSRDSPYEQYF
TRBJ1-1 NA NA TRBV6-2/TRBV6-3 TGTGCCAGCAGTTACGAGGGGACGTGGACTGAAGCTTTCTTT CASSYEGTWTEAFF
TRBJ1-1 NA NA TRBV6-5 TGTGCCAGCATTGGGGGGGGCGCGAACACTGAAGCTTTCTTT CASIGGGANTEAFF
TRBJ2-6 few TRBD1 TRBV2 TGTGCCAGCAGAGGGACAGGGATTATCTCTGGGGCCAACGTCCTGACTTTC CASRGTGIISGANVLTF
TRBJ1-1 NA NA TRBV7-2 TGTGCCAGCAGCTCGACCCCACAGCAGAACACTGAAGCTTTCTTT CASSSTPQQNTEAFF
TRBJ2-7 many TRBD2 TRBV29-1 TGCAGCGTTGAATACGCGGGGGAGTACGAGCAGTACTTC CSVEYAGEYEQYF
TRBJ2-1 many TRBD2 TRBV7-7 TGTGCCAGCAGCCCCGGACTAGCTCCGTCCTATGAGCAGTTCTTC CASSPGLAPSYEQFF
TRBJ2-3 NA TRBD2 TRBV7-3 TGTGCCAGCAGCTTCGGGGGGGCAGATACGCAGTATTTT CASSFGGADTQYF
TRBJ2-7 many NA TRBV4-1 TGCGCCAGCAGGGACGGCTTACACTCCTACGAGCAGTACTTC CASRDGLHSYEQYF
TRBJ2-2 once TRBD2 TRBV2 TGTGCCAGCAGTGAAGCAAGCAGACTAGCGAAGACCGGGGAGCTGTTTTTT CASSEASRLAKTGELFF
TRBJ1-1 once NA TRBV9 TGTGCCAGCAGCGTAGTCCCGGGTCCAATCCTTGAAGCTTTCTTT CASSVVPGPILEAFF
TRBJ2-2 NA NA TRBV4-1 TGCGCCAGCAGCCAAGATGCGCAGGGGTGGGAGCTGTTTTTT CASSQDAQGWELFF
TRBJ2-5 few NA TRBV19 TGTGCCAGCCGGGACATGTACCAAGAGACCCAGTACTTC CASRDMYQETQYF
TRBJ2-1 many NA TRBV4-1 TGCGCCAGCAGCCCAAGGGACCGATACAATGAGCAGTTCTTC CASSPRDRYNEQFF
TRBJ2-7 few NA TRBV24-1 TGTGCCACCAGTGATCCTCCCCGCACCTCGCCGACCCTCTACGAGCAGTACTTC CATSDPPRTSPTLYEQYF
TRBJ1-5 few NA TRBV30 TGTGCCTGGTCTTTAGGAGGGTTTCAGGACCAACCCCAGCATTTT CAWSLGGFQDQPQHF
TRBJ2-5 many NA TRBV10-3 TGTGCCATCAGTGAGTCGAGGCAGGAAGAGACCCAGTACTTC CAISESRQEETQYF
TRBJ1-2 NA NA TRBV7-2 TGTGCCAGCAGCTTAGGTGGGGTGGACTATGGCTACACCTTC CASSLGGVDYGYTF
TRBJ2-3 NA NA TRBV5-1 TGCGCCAGCAGCCCTGGAACAGGACTCCCCCGAACAGATACGCAGTATTTT CASSPGTGLPRTDTQYF
TRBJ2-2 NA NA TRBV10-2 TGCGCCAGCAGTGATCAGGGCCCCGGGGAGCTGTTTTTT CASSDQGPGELFF
TRBJ2-3 few TRBD2 TRBV5-6 TGTGCCAGCGGAGGGGAGGGCACTAGCGGGAGGGCCGGCGGCACAGATACGCAGTATTTT CASGGEGTSGRAGGTDTQYF
TRBJ1-1 NA NA TRBV6-5 TGTACCAGCAGTTACCGCGGGACCCACACTGAAGCTTTCTTT CTSSYRGTHTEAFF
TRBJ2-1 NA NA TRBV20-1 TGCAGTGTACCTGATTCTTTCGGTGAGCAGTTCTTC CSVPDSFGEQFF